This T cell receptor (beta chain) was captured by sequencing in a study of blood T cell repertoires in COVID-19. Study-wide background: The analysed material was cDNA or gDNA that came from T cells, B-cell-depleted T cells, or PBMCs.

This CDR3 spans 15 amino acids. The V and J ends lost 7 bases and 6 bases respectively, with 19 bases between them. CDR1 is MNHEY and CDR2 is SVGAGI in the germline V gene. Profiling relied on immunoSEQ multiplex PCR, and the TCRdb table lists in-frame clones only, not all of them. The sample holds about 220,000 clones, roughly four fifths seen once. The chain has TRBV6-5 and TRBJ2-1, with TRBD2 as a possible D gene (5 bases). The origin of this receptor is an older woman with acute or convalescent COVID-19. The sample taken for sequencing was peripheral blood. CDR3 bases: TGTGCCAGCACCGGTGGTCGGGGAGCTGTCAATGAGCAGTTCTTC. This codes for CASTGGRGAVNEQFF.